These T cell receptor beta chains were read from a single sample in a study of identical twins. TCRdb re-derived calls from the 5' RACE reads in MiXCR, one entry per CDR3 protein. The sample holds 1.5 million to 2 million distinct CDR3 sequences, roughly a third seen once. Sequenced sample: cord blood. These receptors were obtained from a newborn girl in good health. The CDR3 runs from the conserved cysteine through the conserved F or W. D genes are given only for firm matches. The size entry is marked missing in some rows and otherwise reads once, few, many or a size class.

J gene	V gene	clone size	D gene	CDR3 protein	CDR3 DNA
TRBJ2-7	TRBV11-2	.	TRBD2	CASSFAGGAYNEQYF	TGTGCCAGCAGCTTCGCCGGGGGGGCCTACAATGAGCAGTACTTC
TRBJ2-7	TRBV7-2	.	TRBD2	CASSLLAGLYNEQYF	TGTGCCAGCAGCTTACTAGCGGGCCTTTACAATGAGCAGTACTTC
TRBJ2-3	TRBV28	few	TRBD1	CASTPPTGFADTQYF	TGTGCCAGCACCCCTCCGACAGGGTTCGCAGATACGCAGTATTTT
TRBJ2-7	TRBV7-2	once	.	CASSLVVFLTSNEQYF	TGTGCCAGCAGCTTAGTTGTCTTCCTGACTTCCAATGAGCAGTACTTC
TRBJ2-3	TRBV30	.	.	CAWSVYTDTQYF	TGCGCCTGGAGTGTCTATACAGATACGCAGTATTTT
TRBJ1-6	TRBV20-1	.	TRBD1	CSARDGTGHSPLHF	TGCAGTGCTAGAGACGGGACAGGGCACTCACCCCTCCACTTT
TRBJ2-7	TRBV5-1	.	.	CASSYENYEQYF	TGCGCCAGCAGCTATGAGAACTACGAGCAGTACTTC
TRBJ1-5	TRBV12-3/TRBV12-4	.	.	CASSSTAEPQHF	TGTGCCAGCAGTTCGACAGCGGAGCCCCAGCATTTT
TRBJ1-2	TRBV9	.	.	CASSALGGRYGYTF	TGTGCCAGCAGCGCTTTAGGGGGACGCTATGGCTACACCTTC
TRBJ2-3	TRBV13	few	TRBD2	CASSLELAGGPVDTQYF	TGTGCCAGCAGCTTAGAGCTAGCGGGAGGGCCGGTGGATACGCAGTATTTT
TRBJ1-2	TRBV20-1	.	.	CSARQAWGYTF	TGCAGTGCTAGACAGGCCTGGGGCTACACCTTC
TRBJ2-3	TRBV24-1	.	.	CATSDHPPDTQYF	TGTGCCACCAGTGATCACCCCCCAGATACGCAGTATTTT
TRBJ1-2	TRBV5-1	few	.	CASSWGTDGGGYTF	TGCGCCAGCAGCTGGGGGACGGACGGAGGTGGCTACACCTTC
TRBJ1-1	TRBV29-1	many	.	CSVEAGNTEAFF	TGCAGCGTTGAAGCAGGGAACACTGAAGCTTTCTTT
TRBJ1-1	TRBV6-6	few	.	CATGNMNTEAFF	TGTGCCACAGGGAACATGAACACTGAAGCTTTCTTT
TRBJ2-3	TRBV20-1	.	TRBD2	CSAHPGLGNTDTQYF	TGCAGTGCCCATCCGGGACTAGGTAACACAGATACGCAGTATTTT
TRBJ2-7	TRBV6-1	.	.	CASIPGPVSYEQYF	TGTGCCAGCATCCCGGGTCCCGTCTCCTACGAGCAGTACTTC
TRBJ2-6	TRBV5-6	few	.	CASSLRQTLGANVLTF	TGTGCCAGCAGCTTGAGGCAGACCCTGGGGGCCAACGTCCTGACTTTC
TRBJ2-7	TRBV5-6	.	TRBD2	CASSPASGRYNEQYF	TGTGCCAGCAGCCCCGCTAGCGGGAGATACAATGAGCAGTACTTC
TRBJ2-7	TRBV5-1	.	TRBD1	CASSLAPDRATYEQYF	TGCGCCAGCAGCTTGGCGCCGGACAGGGCTACTTACGAGCAGTACTTC
TRBJ1-6	TRBV20-1	once	TRBD1	CSARVNRGRDSPLHF	TGCAGTGCTAGAGTAAACAGGGGGCGAGATTCACCCCTCCACTTT
TRBJ2-7	TRBV6-6	.	.	CASRRLQPTSYNEQYF	TGTGCCAGCAGACGCCTGCAGCCGACTTCCTACAATGAGCAGTACTTC
TRBJ2-6	TRBV28	.	.	CASSYNPGHSGANVLTF	TGTGCCAGCAGTTATAACCCGGGACATTCTGGGGCCAACGTCCTGACTTTC
TRBJ2-1	TRBV15	few	.	CATSIAYRSYNEQFF	TGTGCCACCAGCATAGCTTACCGCTCCTACAATGAGCAGTTCTTC
TRBJ2-1	TRBV19	few	.	CASGDPLDEQFF	TGTGCCAGCGGAGACCCGCTTGATGAGCAGTTCTTC
TRBJ1-1	TRBV14	.	.	CASSQARHLEAFF	TGTGCCAGCAGCCAAGCTCGACACCTTGAAGCTTTCTTT
TRBJ2-3	TRBV28	few	.	CASSFPTRTDTQYF	TGTGCCAGCAGTTTCCCAACCCGGACAGATACGCAGTATTTT
TRBJ2-3	TRBV4-1	few	TRBD2	CASSQVAAGPYLTDTQYF	TGCGCCAGCAGCCAAGTTGCAGCGGGACCCTATCTCACAGATACGCAGTATTTT
TRBJ1-1	TRBV5-1	few	.	CASSPTWTVSGGTTEAFF	TGCGCCAGCAGCCCGACATGGACCGTCTCAGGCGGAACGACTGAAGCTTTCTTT
TRBJ1-1	TRBV10-2	.	.	CASSESAGRNTEAFF	TGCGCCAGCAGTGAGTCCGCAGGGCGGAACACTGAAGCTTTCTTT
TRBJ1-2	TRBV29-1	.	.	CSGGIGSNYGYTF	TGCAGCGGGGGAATAGGGTCTAACTATGGCTACACCTTC
TRBJ2-5	TRBV27	few	TRBD1	CASSRRDRGLETQYF	TGTGCCAGCAGTCGAAGGGACAGGGGGCTTGAGACCCAGTACTTC
TRBJ1-4	TRBV28	.	TRBD1	CASTRQGRGEKLFF	TGTGCCAGCACCAGACAGGGGCGGGGTGAAAAACTGTTTTTT
TRBJ2-5	TRBV3-1	.	.	CASSQGGFQETQYF	TGTGCCAGCAGCCAAGGGGGGTTCCAAGAGACCCAGTACTTC
TRBJ2-5	TRBV5-1	few	.	CASRQRLGNNEQYF	TGCGCCAGCAGGCAGCGACTAGGAAACAATGAGCAGTACTTC
TRBJ2-7	TRBV20-1	.	TRBD1	CSASSWGQAYSYEQYF	TGCAGTGCTAGTTCCTGGGGACAGGCTTACTCCTACGAGCAGTACTTC
TRBJ2-7	TRBV10-3	.	TRBD2	CAISESSFLAGAYEQYF	TGTGCCATCAGTGAGTCTTCTTTCCTAGCGGGAGCGTACGAGCAGTACTTC
TRBJ2-6	TRBV5-1	.	.	CASRPGILLANVLTF	TGCGCCAGCAGACCTGGGATTCTTTTAGCCAACGTCCTGACTTTC
TRBJ1-5	TRBV6-1	few	.	CASSEGFGGNQPQHF	TGTGCCAGCAGTGAAGGATTCGGGGGGAATCAGCCCCAGCATTTT
TRBJ2-3	TRBV27	.	.	CASRTLIRRGTDTQYF	TGTGCCAGCAGAACTTTAATACGTCGGGGCACAGATACGCAGTATTTT
TRBJ1-4	TRBV3-1	few	.	CASSHRVRLYEKLFF	TGTGCCAGCAGCCACAGGGTTCGGTTATATGAAAAACTGTTTTTT
TRBJ1-1	TRBV5-1	few	.	CASSGDPNTEAFF	TGCGCCAGCAGCGGGGACCCGAACACTGAAGCTTTCTTT
TRBJ1-6	TRBV12-3/TRBV12-4	.	TRBD1	CASSLITGANSPLHF	TGTGCCAGCAGTTTAATTACAGGGGCGAATTCACCCCTCCACTTT